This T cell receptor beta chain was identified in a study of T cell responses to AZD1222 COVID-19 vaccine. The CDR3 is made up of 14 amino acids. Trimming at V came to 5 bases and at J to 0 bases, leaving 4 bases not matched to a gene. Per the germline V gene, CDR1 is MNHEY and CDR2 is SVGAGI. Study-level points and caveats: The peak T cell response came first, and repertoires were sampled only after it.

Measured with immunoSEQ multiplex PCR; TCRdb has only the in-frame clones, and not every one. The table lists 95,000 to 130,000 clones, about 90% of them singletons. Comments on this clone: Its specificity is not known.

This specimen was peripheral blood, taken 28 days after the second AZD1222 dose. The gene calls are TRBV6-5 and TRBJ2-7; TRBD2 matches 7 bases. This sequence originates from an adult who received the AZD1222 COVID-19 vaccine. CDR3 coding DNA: TGTGCCAGCAGTCGCGGGACTATCTCCTACGAGCAGTACTTC. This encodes CASSRGTISYEQYF.